This T cell receptor (beta chain) comes out of a study of cytomegalovirus exposure and HLA in healthy donors. Trimming took 4 bases from V and 6 from J, leaving 16 bases between them. Germline loops: CDR1 MDHEN, CDR2 SYDVKM. The CDR3 extends over 14 amino acids. PCR used 60 Vbeta primers and 13 Jbeta primers. TCRdb keeps only in-frame clones here, not all; method: immunoSEQ multiplex PCR. The table has fewer than 200,000 clones, approximately 62% seen once. This clonotype was obtained from a man aged 50-59 years in good health and CMV-seronegative. The sample taken for sequencing was PBMCs. The J gene is TRBJ2-7, the V gene TRBV28; D is possibly TRBD1 (6 bases). CDR3 nucleotides: TGTGCCAGCAGTTCAAGACAGGAATCCAGCGAGCAGTACTTC. Its translation: CASSSRQESSEQYF. The full variable domain, completed using reference TRBV28 and TRBJ2-7, is DVKVTQSSRYLVKRTGEKVFLECVQDMDHENMFWYRQDPGLGLRLIYFSYDVKMKEKGDIPEGYSVSREKKERFSLILESASTNQTSMYLCASSSRQESSEQYFGPGTRLTVT.